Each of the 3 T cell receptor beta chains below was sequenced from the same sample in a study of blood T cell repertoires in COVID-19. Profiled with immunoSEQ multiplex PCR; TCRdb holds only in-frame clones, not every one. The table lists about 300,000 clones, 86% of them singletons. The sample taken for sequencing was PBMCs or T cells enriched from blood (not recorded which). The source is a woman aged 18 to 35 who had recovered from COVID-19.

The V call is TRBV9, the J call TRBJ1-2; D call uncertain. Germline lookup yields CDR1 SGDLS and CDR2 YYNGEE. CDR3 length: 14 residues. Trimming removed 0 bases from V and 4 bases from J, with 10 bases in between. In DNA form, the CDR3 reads TGTGCCAGCAGCGTAGGGCCGGGGTTCTATGGCTACACCTTC. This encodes CASSVGPGFYGYTF.

As DNA, the CDR3 is TGTGCCTGGAGTGTACTCGCGGGGGTTAATGAGCAGTTCTTC. Its protein product is CAWSVLAGVNEQFF. V and J are TRBV30 and TRBJ2-1, with 7 bases identical to TRBD2. Germline values: CDR1 GTSNPN, CDR2 SVGIG (reference sequence). After removal of 0 bases from V and 7 bases from J, the junction contained 6 bases not matched to a gene. The CDR3 sequence is 14 residues long.

The CDR3 is CASSVGGRTDYEQYF. The CDR3, as DNA: TGTGCCAGCAGCGTCGGGGGGCGAACCGACTACGAGCAGTACTTC. This chain links TRBV9 with TRBJ2-7; the D gene is possibly TRBD2 (7 bases). This CDR3 spans 15 amino acids. CDR1 and CDR2 from the germline V gene are SGDLS and YYNGEE. V was clipped by 2 bases and J by 3 bases, with 15 bases between them.